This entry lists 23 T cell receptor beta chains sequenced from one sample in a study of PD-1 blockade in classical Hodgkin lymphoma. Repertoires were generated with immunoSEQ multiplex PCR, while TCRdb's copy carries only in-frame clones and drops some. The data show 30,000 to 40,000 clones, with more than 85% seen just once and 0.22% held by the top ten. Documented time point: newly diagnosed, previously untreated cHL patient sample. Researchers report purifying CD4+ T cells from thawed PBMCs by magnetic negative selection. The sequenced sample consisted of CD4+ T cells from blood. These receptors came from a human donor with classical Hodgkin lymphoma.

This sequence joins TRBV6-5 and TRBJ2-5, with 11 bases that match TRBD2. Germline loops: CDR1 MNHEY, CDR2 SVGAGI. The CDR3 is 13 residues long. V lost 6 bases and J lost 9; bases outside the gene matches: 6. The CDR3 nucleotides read TGTGCCAGCAGAGGTAGCGGGAGGGCGGCCCAGTACTTC. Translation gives CASRGSGRAAQYF.

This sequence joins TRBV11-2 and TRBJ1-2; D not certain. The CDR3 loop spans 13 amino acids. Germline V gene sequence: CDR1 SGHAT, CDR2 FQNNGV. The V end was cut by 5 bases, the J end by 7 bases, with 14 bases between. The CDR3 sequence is CASSLAGIGGYTF. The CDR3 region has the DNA TGTGCCAGCAGCCTGGCGGGGATCGGTGGCTACACCTTC.

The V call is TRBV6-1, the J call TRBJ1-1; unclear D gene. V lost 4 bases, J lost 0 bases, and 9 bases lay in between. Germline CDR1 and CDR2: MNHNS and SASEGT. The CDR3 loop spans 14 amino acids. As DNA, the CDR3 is TGTGCCAGCAGTGTTCGTCGGGTGAACACTGAAGCTTTCTTT. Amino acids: CASSVRRVNTEAFF.

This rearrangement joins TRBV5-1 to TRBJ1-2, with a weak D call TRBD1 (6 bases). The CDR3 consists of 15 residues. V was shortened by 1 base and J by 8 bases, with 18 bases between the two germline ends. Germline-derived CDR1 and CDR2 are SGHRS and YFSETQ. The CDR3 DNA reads TGCGCCAGCAGCTTGTCTCTTCGAGGGGACACCGGCTACACCTTC. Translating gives CASSLSLRGDTGYTF.

CDR3 DNA: TGCGCCAGCAGTCCTGCGGGACTAGCGGGGGGCACAGATACGCAGTATTTT. Translation gives CASSPAGLAGGTDTQYF. V usage is TRBV10-1 and J usage is TRBJ2-3; 14 bases line up with TRBD2. With 5 bases clipped from V and 1 base from J, the junction kept 5 bases outside the gene matches. From germline, CDR1 is WNHNN and CDR2 SYGVQD (reference sequence). The CDR3 covers 17 residues.

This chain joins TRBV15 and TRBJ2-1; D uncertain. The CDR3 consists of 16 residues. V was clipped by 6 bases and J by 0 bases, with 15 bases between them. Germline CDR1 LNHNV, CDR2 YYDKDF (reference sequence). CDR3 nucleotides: TGTGCCACCAGGAGAAGGGTGCAACCCTCCTACAATGAGCAGTTCTTC. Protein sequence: CATRRRVQPSYNEQFF.

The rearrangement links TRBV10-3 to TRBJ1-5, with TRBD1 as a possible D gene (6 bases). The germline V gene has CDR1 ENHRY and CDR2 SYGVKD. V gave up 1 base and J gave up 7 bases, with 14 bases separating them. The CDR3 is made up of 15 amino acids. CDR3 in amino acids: CAISEFTGKGQPQHF. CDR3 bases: TGTGCCATCAGTGAGTTCACAGGGAAAGGGCAGCCCCAGCATTTT.

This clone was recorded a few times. The CDR3 sequence is CSVDGQGSTEAFF. CDR3 in DNA: TGCAGCGTCGACGGACAGGGGAGCACTGAAGCTTTCTTT. The chain employs TRBV29-1 and TRBJ1-1; 9 nucleotides line up with TRBD1. Trimming at V came to 6 bases and at J to 4 bases, leaving 6 bases not matched to a gene. Germline CDR1 reads SQVTM; CDR2 reads ANQGSEA. The CDR3 contains 13 residues. Complete variable domain (other parts from reference TRBV29-1 and TRBJ1-1): SAVISQKPSRDICQRGTSLTIQCQVDSQVTMMFWYRQQPGQSLTLIATANQGSEATYESGFVIDKFPISRPNLTFSTLTVSNMSPEDSSIYLCSVDGQGSTEAFFGQGTRLTVV.

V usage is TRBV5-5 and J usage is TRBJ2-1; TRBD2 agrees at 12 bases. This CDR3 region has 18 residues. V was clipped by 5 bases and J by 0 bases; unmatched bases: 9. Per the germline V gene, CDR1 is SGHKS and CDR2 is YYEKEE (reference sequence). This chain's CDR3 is CASRPTSGGPSSYNEQFF. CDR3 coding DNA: TGTGCCAGCAGGCCTACTAGCGGGGGGCCCAGCTCCTACAATGAGCAGTTCTTC.

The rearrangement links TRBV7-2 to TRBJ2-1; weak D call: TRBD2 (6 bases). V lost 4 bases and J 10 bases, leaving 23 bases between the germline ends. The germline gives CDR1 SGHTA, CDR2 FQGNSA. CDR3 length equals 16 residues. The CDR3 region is CASSSPVYLGGQEQFF. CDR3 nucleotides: TGTGCCAGCAGCTCGCCCGTTTACCTCGGGGGTCAGGAGCAGTTCTTC.

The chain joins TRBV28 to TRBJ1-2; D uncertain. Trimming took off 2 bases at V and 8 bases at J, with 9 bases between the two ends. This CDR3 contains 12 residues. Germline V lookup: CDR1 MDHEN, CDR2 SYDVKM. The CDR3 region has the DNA TGTGCCAGCAGTTTAAGACAACACGGCTACACCTTC. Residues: CASSLRQHGYTF.

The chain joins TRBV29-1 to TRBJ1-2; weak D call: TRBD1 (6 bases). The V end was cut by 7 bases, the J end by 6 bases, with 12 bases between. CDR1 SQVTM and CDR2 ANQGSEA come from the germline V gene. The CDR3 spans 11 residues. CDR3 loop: CSDTGWDGYTF. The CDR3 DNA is TGCAGCGATACAGGGTGGGATGGCTACACCTTC.

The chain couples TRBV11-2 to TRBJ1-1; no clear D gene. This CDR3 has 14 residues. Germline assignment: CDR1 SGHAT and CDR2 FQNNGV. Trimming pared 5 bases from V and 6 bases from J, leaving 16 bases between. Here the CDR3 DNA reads TGTGCCAGCAGCCCTCCCCCGGTCGGGTCTGAAGCTTTCTTT. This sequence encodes CASSPPPVGSEAFF. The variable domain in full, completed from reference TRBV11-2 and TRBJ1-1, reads EAGVAQSPRYKIIEKRQSVAFWCNPISGHATLYWYQQILGQGPKLLIQFQNNGVVDDSQLPKDRFSAERLKGVDSTLKIQPAKLEDSAVYLCASSPPPVGSEAFFGQGTRLTVV.

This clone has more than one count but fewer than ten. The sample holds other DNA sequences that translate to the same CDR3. The CDR3 DNA sequence: TGCAGCGTACTACAGAGCTCTGGAAACACCATATATTTT. Amino acids: CSVLQSSGNTIYF. V is TRBV29-1 and J is TRBJ1-3; D ambiguous. Germline CDR1 reads SQVTM; CDR2 reads ANQGSEA. The V gene lost 6 bases and the J gene lost 0 bases, with 9 bases spanning the gap. The CDR3 consists of 13 residues.

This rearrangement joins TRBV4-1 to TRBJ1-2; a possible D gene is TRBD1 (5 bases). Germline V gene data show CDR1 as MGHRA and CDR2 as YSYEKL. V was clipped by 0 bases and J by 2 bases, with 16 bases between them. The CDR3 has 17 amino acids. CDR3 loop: CASSQDRVGGRNYGYTF. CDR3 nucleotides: TGCGCCAGCAGCCAAGATCGAGTCGGGGGAAGGAACTATGGCTACACCTTC.

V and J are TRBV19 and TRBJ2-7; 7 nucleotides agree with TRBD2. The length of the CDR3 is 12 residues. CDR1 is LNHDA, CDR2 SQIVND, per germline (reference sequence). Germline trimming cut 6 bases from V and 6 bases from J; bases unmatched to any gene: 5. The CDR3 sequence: CASRREGGEQYF. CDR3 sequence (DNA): TGTGCCAGTAGAAGGGAGGGAGGCGAGCAGTACTTC.

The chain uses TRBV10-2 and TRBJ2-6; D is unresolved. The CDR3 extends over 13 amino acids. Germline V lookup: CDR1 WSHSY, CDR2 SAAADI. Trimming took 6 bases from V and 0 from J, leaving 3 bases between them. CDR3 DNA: TGCGCCAGCAGGGACTCTGGGGCCAACGTCCTGACTTTC. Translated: CASRDSGANVLTF.

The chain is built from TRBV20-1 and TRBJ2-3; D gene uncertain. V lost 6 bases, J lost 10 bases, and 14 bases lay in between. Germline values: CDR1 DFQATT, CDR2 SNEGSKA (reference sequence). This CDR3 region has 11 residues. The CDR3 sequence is CSAPTAAPQYF. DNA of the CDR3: TGCAGTGCACCTACAGCCGCTCCGCAGTATTTT.

In nucleotides, the CDR3 is TGTGCCAGCTCACCACAAAGGGAGTCTAATGAAAAACTGTTTTTT. As protein: CASSPQRESNEKLFF. This chain uses TRBV18 with TRBJ1-4; D gene unclear. V was shortened by 1 base and J by 3 bases, with 9 bases between the two germline ends. CDR1 is KGHSH, CDR2 LQKENI, per germline. The CDR3 extends over 15 amino acids.

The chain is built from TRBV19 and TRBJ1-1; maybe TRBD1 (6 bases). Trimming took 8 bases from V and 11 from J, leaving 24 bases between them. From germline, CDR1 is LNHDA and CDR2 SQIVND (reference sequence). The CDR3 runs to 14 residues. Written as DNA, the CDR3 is TGTGCCAGTCGCACCGACTCCCCACAGGGTACGGCTTTCTTT. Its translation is CASRTDSPQGTAFF.

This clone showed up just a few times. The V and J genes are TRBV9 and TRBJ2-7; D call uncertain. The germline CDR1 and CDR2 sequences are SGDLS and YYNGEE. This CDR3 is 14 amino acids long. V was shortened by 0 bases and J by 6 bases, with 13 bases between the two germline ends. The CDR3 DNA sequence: TGTGCCAGCAGCGTAGACCCCATGGCGTCCGAGCAGTACTTC. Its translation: CASSVDPMASEQYF.

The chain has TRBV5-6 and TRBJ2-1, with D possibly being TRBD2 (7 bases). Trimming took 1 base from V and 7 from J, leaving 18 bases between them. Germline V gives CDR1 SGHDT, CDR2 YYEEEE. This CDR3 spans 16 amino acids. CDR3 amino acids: CASSLWGGRPLNEQFF. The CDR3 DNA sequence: TGTGCCAGCAGCTTGTGGGGGGGCAGACCTCTAAATGAGCAGTTCTTC. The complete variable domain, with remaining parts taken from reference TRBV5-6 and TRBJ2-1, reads DAGVTQSPTHLIKTRGQQVTLRCSPKSGHDTVSWYQQALGQGPQFIFQYYEEEERQRGNFPDRFSGHQFPNYSSELNVNALLLGDSALYLCASSLWGGRPLNEQFFGPGTRLTVL.

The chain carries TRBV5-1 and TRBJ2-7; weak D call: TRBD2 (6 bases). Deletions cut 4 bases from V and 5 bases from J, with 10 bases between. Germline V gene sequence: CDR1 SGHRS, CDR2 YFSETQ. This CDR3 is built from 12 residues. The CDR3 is CASSTAGHEQYF. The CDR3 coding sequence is TGCGCCAGCAGCACGGCGGGACACGAGCAGTACTTC.